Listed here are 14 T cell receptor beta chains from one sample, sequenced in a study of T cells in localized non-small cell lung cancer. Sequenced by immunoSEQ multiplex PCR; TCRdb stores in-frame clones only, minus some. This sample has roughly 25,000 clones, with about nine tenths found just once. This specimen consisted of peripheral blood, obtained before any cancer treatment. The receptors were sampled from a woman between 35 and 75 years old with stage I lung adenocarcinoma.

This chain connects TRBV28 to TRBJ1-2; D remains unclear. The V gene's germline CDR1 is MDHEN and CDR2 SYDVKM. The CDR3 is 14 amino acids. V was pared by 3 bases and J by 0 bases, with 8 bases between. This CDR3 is CASSLSGANYGYTF. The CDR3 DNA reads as TGTGCCAGCAGTTTGTCGGGAGCTAACTATGGCTACACCTTC.

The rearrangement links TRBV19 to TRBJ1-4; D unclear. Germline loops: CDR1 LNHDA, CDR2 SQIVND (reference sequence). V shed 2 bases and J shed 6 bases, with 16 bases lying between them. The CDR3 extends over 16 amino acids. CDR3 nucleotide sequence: TGTGCCAGTAGTATACTAGAGGGAAGGTCGGATGAAAAACTGTTTTTT. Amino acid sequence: CASSILEGRSDEKLFF.

The chain's CDR3 is CASSLSGNTIYF. The DNA for the CDR3 is TGTGCCAGCAGCCTTTCTGGAAACACCATATATTTT. The V gene is TRBV7-6, the J gene TRBJ1-3; no firm D call. Germline V lookup: CDR1 SGHVS, CDR2 FNYEAQ. The CDR3 runs 12 residues. V was clipped by 5 bases and J by 1 base, with 3 bases between them.

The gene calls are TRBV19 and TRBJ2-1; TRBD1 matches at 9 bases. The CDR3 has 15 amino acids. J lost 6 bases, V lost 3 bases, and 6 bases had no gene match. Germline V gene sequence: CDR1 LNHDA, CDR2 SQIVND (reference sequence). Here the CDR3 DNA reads TGTGCCAGTAGTATGGACAGGGGAATGGTCAATGAGCAGTTCTTC. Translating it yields CASSMDRGMVNEQFF. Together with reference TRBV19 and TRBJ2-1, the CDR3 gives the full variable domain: DGGITQSPKYLFRKEGQNVTLSCEQNLNHDAMYWYRQDPGQGLRLIYYSQIVNDFQKGDIAEGYSVSREKKESFPLTVTSAQKNPTAFYLCASSMDRGMVNEQFFGPGTRLTVL.

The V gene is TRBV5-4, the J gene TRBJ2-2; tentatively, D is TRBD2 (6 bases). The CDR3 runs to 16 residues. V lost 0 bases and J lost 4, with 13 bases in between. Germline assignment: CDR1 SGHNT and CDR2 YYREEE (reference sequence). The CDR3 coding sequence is TGTGCCAGCAGCTTGGCCAACCTAGCGAGCACCGGGGAGCTGTTTTTT. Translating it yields CASSLANLASTGELFF.

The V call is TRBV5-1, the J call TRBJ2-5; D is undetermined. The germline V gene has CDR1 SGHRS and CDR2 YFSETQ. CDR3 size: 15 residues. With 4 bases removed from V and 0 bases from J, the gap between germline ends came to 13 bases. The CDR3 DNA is TGCGCCAGCAGCCGGATTACTACCAACCAAGAGACCCAGTACTTC. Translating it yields CASSRITTNQETQYF. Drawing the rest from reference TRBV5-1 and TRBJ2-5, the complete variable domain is KAGVTQTPRYLIKTRGQQVTLSCSPISGHRSVSWYQQTPGQGLQFLFEYFSETQRNKGNFPGRFSGRQFSNSRSEMNVSTLELGDSALYLCASSRITTNQETQYFGPGTRLLVL.

CDR3 region: CASSVESTLAGGKLETQYF. The CDR3 coding sequence is TGTGCCAGCAGCGTAGAAAGCACATTAGCGGGGGGCAAATTGGAGACCCAGTACTTC. The chain combines TRBV9 with TRBJ2-5; 10 bases match TRBD2. The CDR3 has 19 amino acids. Germline values: CDR1 SGDLS, CDR2 YYNGEE. Trimming took 0 bases from V and 5 from J; bases not matched to a gene: 16.

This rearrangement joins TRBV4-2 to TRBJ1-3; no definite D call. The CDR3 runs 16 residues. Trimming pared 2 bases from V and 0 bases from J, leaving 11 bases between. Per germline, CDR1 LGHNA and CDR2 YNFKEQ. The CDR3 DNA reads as TGTGCCAGCAGCCAAATAAGTAGGGTCTCTGGAAACACCATATATTTT. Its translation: CASSQISRVSGNTIYF.

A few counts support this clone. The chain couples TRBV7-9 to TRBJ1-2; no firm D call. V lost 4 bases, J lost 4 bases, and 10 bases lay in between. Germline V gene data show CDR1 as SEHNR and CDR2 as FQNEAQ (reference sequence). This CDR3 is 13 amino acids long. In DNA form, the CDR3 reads TGTGCCAGCAGCTCAACGGCGCCCTATGGCTACACCTTC. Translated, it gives CASSSTAPYGYTF.

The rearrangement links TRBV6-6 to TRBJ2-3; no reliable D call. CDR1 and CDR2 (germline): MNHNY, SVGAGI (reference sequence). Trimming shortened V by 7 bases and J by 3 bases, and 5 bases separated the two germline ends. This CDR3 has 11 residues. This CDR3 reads CASKNTDTQYF. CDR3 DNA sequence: TGTGCCAGCAAAAATACAGATACGCAGTATTTT.

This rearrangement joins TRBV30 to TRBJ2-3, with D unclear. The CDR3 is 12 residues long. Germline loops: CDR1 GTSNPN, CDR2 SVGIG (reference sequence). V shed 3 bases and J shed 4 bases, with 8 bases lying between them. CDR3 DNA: TGTGCCTGGAGCGAAAGATCAGATACGCAGTATTTT. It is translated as CAWSERSDTQYF.

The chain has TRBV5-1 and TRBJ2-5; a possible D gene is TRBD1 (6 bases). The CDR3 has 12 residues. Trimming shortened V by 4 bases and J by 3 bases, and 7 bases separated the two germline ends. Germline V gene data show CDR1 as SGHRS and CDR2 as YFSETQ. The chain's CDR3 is CASSRTEETQYF. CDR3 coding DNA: TGCGCCAGCAGCAGGACAGAAGAGACCCAGTACTTC.

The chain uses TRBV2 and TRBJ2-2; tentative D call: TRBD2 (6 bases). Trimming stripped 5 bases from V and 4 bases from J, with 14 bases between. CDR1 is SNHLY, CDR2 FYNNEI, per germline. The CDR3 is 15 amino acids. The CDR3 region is CASSRPGGATGELFF. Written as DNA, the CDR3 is TGTGCCAGCAGTCGGCCCGGCGGGGCCACCGGGGAGCTGTTTTTT. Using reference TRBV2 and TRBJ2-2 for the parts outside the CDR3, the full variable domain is EPEVTQTPSHQVTQMGQEVILRCVPISNHLYFYWYRQILGQKVEFLVSFYNNEISEKSEIFDDQFSVERPDGSNFTLKIRSTKLEDSAMYFCASSRPGGATGELFFGEGSRLTVL.

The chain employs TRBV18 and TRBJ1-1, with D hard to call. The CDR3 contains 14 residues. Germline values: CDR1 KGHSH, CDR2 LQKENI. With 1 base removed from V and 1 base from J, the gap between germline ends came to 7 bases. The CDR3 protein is CASSPLSGNTEAFF. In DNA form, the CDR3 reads TGTGCCAGCTCACCACTAAGTGGGAACACTGAAGCTTTCTTT.